This T cell receptor beta chain came from a study of T cells in localized non-small cell lung cancer (dated by TCRdb to 2018 to 2021). About the study as a whole: T cell repertoires of a few hundred early-stage NSCLC patients were analyzed, with tumors being compared against uninvolved tumor-adjacent lungs. NSCLC patients had a mean age of roughly 66 years, and around 140 were male and some 98 female. All 240 or so NSCLC patients in the cohort were treatment-naive and had localized lung tumors that were resected.

The paper's findings and limits, for the study overall: A median of approximately 50 of the top 100 tumor clones turned up in the paired uninvolved adjacent lung, and 28 of those clones also ranked among the top 100 of that same adjacent lung. Because the study design was exploratory, TCR variables were selected using unadjusted p-values without false-discovery rate correction. The highest T cell clonality was observed in uninvolved tumor-adjacent lung, where clonality exceeded that of tumor, suggesting that antigenic responses were more focused in uninvolved tumor-adjacent lung. Because multi-region tumor sequencing was not done, intratumor heterogeneity could not be ruled out. Higher blood T cell density associated with longer overall survival, while higher adjacent-lung clonality associated with shorter survival.

TCR beta CDR3 regions were sequenced from DNA using the immunoSEQ Assay. The published analysis was carried out like this. To compute T cell density, TCR beta template counts were normalized to usable DNA, which was estimated by amplifying housekeeping genes. The preseqR package was used to estimate richness by extrapolating to 400,000 templates for PBMC samples and to 120,000 templates for tissue samples. Clonality was defined by subtracting Pielou's evenness from one. Tissue-enriched TCRs were identified through differential abundance testing performed on productive amino-acid clonotypes, with a minimum total count of 5 and an alpha of 0.1. Repertoire overlap between compartments was quantified with the Jaccard Index and Morisita Overlap Index. GLIPH grouped TCR beta CDR3s together with public tetramer-defined viral CDR3s, and a viral motif had to include at least three viral sequences and also show V-gene enrichment. TCRdb mirrors the immuneACCESS table, restricted to in-frame sequences. Some clones are absent from its copies; in checked studies, under half trace to an unresolved V gene, and the reason for the others is unknown. From that table come the V and J calls and clone size; the DNA was used to work out D and trimming. This sample is represented by around 78,000 clones; over 75% of them were singletons. More than 9% of the sample is held by the ten biggest clonotypes.

At diagnosis, tumor, uninvolved tumor-adjacent lung and peripheral blood were collected and then preserved as a mix of FFPE and fresh-frozen material. For TCR repertoire profiling, the blood samples were analyzed as peripheral blood mononuclear cells. For this clone: The specificity of this receptor is unknown. Base qualities are not recorded, but no much larger clone differs from it by a single base.

The source material was peripheral blood, sampled before any cancer treatment. The receptor's source is a female donor older than 55 with stage I lung adenocarcinoma.

Here is the DNA: TGTGCCTCCAGCCGCGGGGGGTCCACAGATACGCAGTATTTT. Its protein product is CASSRGGSTDTQYF. The rearrangement joined TRBV6-4 to TRBJ2-3, and 8 junction bases match TRBD2. V has 11 bases trimmed and J has 2 bases trimmed; junction bases matching no gene number 9. The CDR3 goes from the cysteine to the phenylalanine over 14 residues. CDR3 DNA only is kept here, 42 bases in frame from base 1. The germline V gene supplies CDR1 MRHNA and CDR2 SNTAGT.